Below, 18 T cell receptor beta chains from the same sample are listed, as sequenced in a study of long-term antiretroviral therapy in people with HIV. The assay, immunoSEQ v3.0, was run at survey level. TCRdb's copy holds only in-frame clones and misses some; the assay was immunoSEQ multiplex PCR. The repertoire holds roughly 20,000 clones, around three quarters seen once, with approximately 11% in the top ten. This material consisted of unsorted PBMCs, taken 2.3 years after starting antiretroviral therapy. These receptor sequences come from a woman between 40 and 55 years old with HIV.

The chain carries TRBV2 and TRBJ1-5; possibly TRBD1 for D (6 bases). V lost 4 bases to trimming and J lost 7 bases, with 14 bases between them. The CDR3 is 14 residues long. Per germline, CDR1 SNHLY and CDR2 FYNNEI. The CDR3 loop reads CASSAGQAGQPQHF. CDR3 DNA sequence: TGTGCCAGCAGTGCGGGACAAGCAGGGCAGCCCCAGCATTTT.

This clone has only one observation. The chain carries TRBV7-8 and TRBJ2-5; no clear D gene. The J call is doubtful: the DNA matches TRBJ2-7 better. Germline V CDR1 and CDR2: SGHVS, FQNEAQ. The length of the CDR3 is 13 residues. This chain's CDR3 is CASSSGNGYEQYF. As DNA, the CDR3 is TGTGCCAGCAGCTCCGGTAACGGGTACGAGCAGTACTTC.

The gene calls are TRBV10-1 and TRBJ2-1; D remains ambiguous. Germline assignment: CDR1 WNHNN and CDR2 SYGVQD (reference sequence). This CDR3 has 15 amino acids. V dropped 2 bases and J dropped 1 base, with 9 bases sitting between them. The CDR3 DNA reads TGCGCCAGCAGTGAGGTTTCCCGGTCCTACAATGAGCAGTTCTTC. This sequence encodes CASSEVSRSYNEQFF.

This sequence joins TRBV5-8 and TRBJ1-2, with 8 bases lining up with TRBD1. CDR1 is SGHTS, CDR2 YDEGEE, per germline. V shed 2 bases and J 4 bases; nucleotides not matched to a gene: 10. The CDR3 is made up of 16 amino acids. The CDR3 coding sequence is TGTGCCAGCAGCTTTGAAGGACAGGGATGGGCCTATGGCTACACCTTC. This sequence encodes CASSFEGQGWAYGYTF.

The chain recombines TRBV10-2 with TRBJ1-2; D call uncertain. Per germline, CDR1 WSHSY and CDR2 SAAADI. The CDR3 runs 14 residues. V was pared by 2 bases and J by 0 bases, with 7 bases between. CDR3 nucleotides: TGCGCCAGCAGTGAGAAACGGGCTAACTATGGCTACACCTTC. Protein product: CASSEKRANYGYTF.

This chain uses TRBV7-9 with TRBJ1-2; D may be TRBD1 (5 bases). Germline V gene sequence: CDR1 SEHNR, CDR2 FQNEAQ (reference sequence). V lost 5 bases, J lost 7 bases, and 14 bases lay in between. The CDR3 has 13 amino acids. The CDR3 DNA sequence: TGTGCCAGCAGCAAGGGGCACCAGGCTGGCTACACCTTC. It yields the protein CASSKGHQAGYTF.

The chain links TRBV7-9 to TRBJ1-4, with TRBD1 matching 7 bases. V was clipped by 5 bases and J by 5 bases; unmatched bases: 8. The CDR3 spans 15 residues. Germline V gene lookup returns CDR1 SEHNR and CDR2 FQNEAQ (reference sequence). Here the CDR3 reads CASSPSAGGNEKLFF. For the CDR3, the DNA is TGTGCCAGCAGCCCGAGTGCAGGGGGGAATGAAAAACTGTTTTTT.

This chain's CDR3 is CASSPRSGAGETQYF. The CDR3 DNA reads TGTGCCAGCTCACCAAGGTCCGGGGCCGGGGAGACCCAGTACTTC. V usage is TRBV18 and J usage is TRBJ2-5, with D possibly being TRBD1 or TRBD2 (5 bases each). Germline loops: CDR1 KGHSH, CDR2 LQKENI. V was cut by 2 bases and J by 5 bases, with 15 bases left in between. The CDR3 covers 15 residues.

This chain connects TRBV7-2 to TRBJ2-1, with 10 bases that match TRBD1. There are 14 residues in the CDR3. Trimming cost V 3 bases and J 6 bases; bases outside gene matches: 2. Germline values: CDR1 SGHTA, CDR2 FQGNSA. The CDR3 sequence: CASSFRTGGNEQFF. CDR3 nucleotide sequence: TGTGCCAGCAGCTTCCGGACAGGGGGCAATGAGCAGTTCTTC. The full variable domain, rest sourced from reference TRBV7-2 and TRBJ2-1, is GAGVSQSPSNKVTEKGKDVELRCDPISGHTALYWYRQSLGQGLEFLIYFQGNSAPDKSGLPSDRFSAERTGGSVSTLTIQRTQQEDSAVYLCASSFRTGGNEQFFGPGTRLTVL.

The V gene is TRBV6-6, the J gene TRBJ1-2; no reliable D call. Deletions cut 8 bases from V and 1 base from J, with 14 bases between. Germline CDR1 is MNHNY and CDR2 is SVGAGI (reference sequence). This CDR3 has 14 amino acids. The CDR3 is CASLEERGNYGYTF. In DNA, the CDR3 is TGTGCCAGCTTAGAGGAGCGGGGTAACTATGGCTACACCTTC.

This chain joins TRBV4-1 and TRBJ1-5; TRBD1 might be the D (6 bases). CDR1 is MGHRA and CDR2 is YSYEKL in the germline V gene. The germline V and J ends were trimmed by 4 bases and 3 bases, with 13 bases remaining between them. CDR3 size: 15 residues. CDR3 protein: CASSLIRDTNQPQHF. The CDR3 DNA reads TGCGCCAGCAGCCTTATCCGGGACACCAATCAGCCCCAGCATTTT.

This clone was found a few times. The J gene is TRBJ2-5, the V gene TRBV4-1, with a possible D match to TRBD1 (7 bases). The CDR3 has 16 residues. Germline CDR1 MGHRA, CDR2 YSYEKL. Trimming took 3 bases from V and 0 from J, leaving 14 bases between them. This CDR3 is CASSHAGGLYQETQYF. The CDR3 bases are TGCGCCAGCAGCCACGCAGGGGGGCTTTACCAAGAGACCCAGTACTTC.

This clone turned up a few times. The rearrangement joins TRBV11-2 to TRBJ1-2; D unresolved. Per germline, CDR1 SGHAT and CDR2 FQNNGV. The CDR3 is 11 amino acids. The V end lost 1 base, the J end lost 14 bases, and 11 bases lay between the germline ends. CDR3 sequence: CASSLVHETTF. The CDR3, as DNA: TGTGCCAGCAGCTTAGTCCACGAAACAACCTTC.

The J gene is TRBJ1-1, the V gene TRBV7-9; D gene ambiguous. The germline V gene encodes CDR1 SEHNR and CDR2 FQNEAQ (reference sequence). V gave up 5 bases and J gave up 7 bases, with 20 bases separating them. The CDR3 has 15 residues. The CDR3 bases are TGTGCCAGCAGCCCCCCGGGCGGCAGAACGGGTGAAGCTTTCTTT. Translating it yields CASSPPGGRTGEAFF.

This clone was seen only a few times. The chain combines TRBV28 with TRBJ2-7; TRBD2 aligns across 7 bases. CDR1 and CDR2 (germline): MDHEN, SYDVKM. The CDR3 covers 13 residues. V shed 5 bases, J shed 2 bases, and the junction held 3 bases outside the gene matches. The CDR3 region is CASSLAAAYEQYF. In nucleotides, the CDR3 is TGTGCCAGCAGTCTAGCGGCCGCCTACGAGCAGTACTTC.

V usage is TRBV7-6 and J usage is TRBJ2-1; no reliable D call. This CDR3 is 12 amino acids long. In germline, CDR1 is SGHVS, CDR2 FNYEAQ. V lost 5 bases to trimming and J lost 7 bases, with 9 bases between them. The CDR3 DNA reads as TGTGCCAGCAGCCCCGGCGGAAATGAGCAGTTCTTC. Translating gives CASSPGGNEQFF.

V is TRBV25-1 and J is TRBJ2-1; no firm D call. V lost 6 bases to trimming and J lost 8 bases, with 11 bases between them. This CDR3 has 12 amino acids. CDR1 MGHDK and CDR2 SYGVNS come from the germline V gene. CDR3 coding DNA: TGTGCCAGCAGGTTCGCCAGCCATGAGCAGTTCTTC. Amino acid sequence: CASRFASHEQFF.

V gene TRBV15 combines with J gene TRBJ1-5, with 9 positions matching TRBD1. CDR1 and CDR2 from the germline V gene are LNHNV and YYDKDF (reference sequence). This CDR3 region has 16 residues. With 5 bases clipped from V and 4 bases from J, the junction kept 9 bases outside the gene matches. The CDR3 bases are TGTGCCACCAGCGGGTCGGGACAGGGCCTGAATCAGCCCCAGCATTTT. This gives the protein CATSGSGQGLNQPQHF.